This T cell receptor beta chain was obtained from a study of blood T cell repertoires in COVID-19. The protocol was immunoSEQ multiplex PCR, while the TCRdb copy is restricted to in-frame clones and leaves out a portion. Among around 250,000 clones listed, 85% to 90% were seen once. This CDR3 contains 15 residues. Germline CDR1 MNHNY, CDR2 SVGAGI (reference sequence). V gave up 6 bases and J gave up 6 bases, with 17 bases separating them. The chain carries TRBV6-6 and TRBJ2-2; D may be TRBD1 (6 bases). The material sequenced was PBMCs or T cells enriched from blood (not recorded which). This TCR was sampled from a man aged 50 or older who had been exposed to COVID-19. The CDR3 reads CASSRYRAEAGELFF. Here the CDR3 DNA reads TGTGCCAGCAGCCGATACAGGGCAGAGGCCGGGGAGCTGTTTTTT.